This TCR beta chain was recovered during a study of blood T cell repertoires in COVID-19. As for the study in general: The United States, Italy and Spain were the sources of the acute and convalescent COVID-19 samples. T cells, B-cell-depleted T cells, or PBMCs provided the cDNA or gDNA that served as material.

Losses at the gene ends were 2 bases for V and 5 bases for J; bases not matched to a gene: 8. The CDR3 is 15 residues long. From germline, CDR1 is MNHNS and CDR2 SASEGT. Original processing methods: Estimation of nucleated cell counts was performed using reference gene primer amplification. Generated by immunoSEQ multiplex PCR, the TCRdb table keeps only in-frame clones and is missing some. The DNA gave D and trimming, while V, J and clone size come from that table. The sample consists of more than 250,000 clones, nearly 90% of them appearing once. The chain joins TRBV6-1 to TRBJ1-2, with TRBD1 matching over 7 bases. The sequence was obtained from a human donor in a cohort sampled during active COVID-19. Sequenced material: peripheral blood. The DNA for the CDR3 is TGTGCCAGCAGTGAATCAGGGACAGAAATATATGGCTACACCTTC. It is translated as CASSESGTEIYGYTF.